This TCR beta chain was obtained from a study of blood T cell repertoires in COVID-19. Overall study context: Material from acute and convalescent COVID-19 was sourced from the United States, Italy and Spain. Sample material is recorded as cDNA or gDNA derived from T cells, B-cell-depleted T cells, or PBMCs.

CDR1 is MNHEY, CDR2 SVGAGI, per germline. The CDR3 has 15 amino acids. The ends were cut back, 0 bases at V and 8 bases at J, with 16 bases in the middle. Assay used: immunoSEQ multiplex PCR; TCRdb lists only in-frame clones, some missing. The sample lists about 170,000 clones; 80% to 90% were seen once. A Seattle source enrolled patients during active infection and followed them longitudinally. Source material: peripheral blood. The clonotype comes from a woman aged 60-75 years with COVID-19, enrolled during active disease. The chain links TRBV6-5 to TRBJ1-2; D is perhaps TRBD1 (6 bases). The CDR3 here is CASSYSAGAPVGYTF. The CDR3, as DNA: TGTGCCAGCAGTTACTCGGCAGGGGCTCCCGTAGGCTACACCTTC.